This TCR beta chain was observed in a study of GPR56 and killer-like receptors on CD4 memory cells (dated by TCRdb to about 2019). Regarding the study in general: The study proposed that progressive acquisition of KLRB1, KLRG1, GPR56 and then KLRF1 marks human CD4+ memory T-cell differentiation and cytokine production potential. Healthy blood donors in the study were described as age-matched to the liver disease patients, whose median age was approximately 65 years.

This clonotype is large (0.1 to 1%) as judged by frequency; no count is noted. The antigen this receptor binds is unknown. Broad study findings and their caveats: Clonal frequency was low in the marker-negative population and increased progressively along the proposed pathway, with TCRbeta diversity decreasing accordingly. Rather than full repertoires, the diversity and similarity analyses used only the 100 most expanded clones in each population. Overlap of TCR repertoires was observed especially between the late populations 4 and 5, and partly population 3. The authors took the finding that clones dominating late populations 4 and 5 were also present in early populations 1 and 2 as evidence for linear differentiation.

Prior to TCRbeta sequencing, five KLR/GPR56-defined CD4+ populations were enriched by fluorescence-activated cell sorting. TCRbeta repertoires of five CD4+ T-cell subsets defined by KLRB1, KLRG1, GPR56 and KLRF1 expression were sequenced to test a linear memory differentiation pathway. TCR-sequenced cells came from peripheral blood of healthy control individuals, reported as five donors in the TCRbeta analysis figure. Heparinized peripheral blood was collected, and every sample was processed within one hour of retrieval. Blood was diluted 1:2 in PBS, and peripheral blood mononuclear cells were then isolated from the diluted blood at room temperature by Biocoll density gradient centrifugation. Before flow sorting, CD4+ T cells were magnetically enriched from freshly isolated PBMCs using anti-CD4 MicroBeads. A BD FACSAria II was used to sort CD4+ T cells, enriched from the PBMCs of healthy donors, according to marker expression. Surface staining used anti-KLRB1 clone 191B8, anti-KLRF1 clone 4A4.D10 and anti-KLRG1 clone REA261 antibodies from Miltenyi Biotec.

Reading from cysteine to phenylalanine, the CDR3 counts 15 amino acids. Only the protein is available. CDR1 and CDR2 were assigned from the germline V gene as SGHDT and YYEEEE. Sequenced using an Illumina HiSeq 2500. Sequencing libraries were built by amplifying the recombined TCRbeta locus with a previously published PCR protocol. The authors processed their data as follows. Reads whose average quality score was below 30 were removed, and the reads that remained were processed with IMSEQ. Vbeta gene, Jbeta gene and CDR3 amino acid sequence were used to define clonotypes. Repertoire overlap between populations was quantified with the Morisita-Horn index computed on the top 100 expanded clones. Renyi diversity profiles, calculated on the top 100 expanded clones, were used to assess clonal diversity. TCRdb reprocessed the reads, and each CDR3 protein sequence is entered once, without DNA. TCRdb's processing, not the authors' own work, is the source of the V and J calls. For this sample, the table gives about 990 distinct CDR3 sequences. Together, the top ten hold 17% of the sample.

This TCR came from a human donor in good health. Sequencing was performed on memory CD4+ T cells from blood. The V and J segments used are TRBV5-6 and TRBJ2-2; TCRdb indicates TRBD2, and absent DNA this call remains unverified. CDR3 loop: CASSLPLVDTGELFF.